The clone carrying this T cell receptor beta chain was seen a handful of times. Its target is not known. The CDR3 is 14 residues long. Trimming took off 1 base at V and 5 bases at J, with 10 bases between the two ends. Looked up from germline, CDR1 is SGHKS and CDR2 is YYEKEE (reference sequence). This record belongs to a study of response to subunit inactivated influenza vaccine. Study results and limitations: It was suggested by the authors that few new T cells are recruited by each seasonal influenza vaccination.

TCRdb ran MiXCR on the RT-PCR reads and lists one entry per CDR3 protein. The sample yields fewer than 700,000 distinct CDR3 sequences, roughly 13% seen once. The sequencing here drew on PBMCs from blood, taken roughly 6 weeks after vaccination. V is TRBV5-5 and J is TRBJ2-1; D ambiguous. The TCR comes from a man aged 45-65 years who received an inactivated influenza vaccine. DNA of the CDR3: TGTGCCAGCAGCTTGTCCCCGTTAGACAATGAGCAGTTCTTC. This sequence encodes CASSLSPLDNEQFF.